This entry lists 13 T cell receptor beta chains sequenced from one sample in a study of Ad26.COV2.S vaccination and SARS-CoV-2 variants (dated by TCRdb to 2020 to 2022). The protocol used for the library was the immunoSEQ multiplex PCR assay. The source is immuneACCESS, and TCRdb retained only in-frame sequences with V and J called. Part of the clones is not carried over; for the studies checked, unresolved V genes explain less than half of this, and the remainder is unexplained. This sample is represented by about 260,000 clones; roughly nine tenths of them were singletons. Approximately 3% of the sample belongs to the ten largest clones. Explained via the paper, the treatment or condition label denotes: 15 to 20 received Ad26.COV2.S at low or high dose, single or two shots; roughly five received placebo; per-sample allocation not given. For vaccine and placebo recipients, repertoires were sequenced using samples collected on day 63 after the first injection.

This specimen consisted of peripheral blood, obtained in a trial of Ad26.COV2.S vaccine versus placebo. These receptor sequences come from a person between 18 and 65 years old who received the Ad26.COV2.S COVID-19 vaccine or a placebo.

DNA for the CDR3: TGTGCCGCCGAGACAGGGGGCGCTGGTCAGCCCCAGCATTTT. It yields the protein CAAETGGAGQPQHF. The chain couples TRBV24-1 to TRBJ1-5; the match to TRBD1 covers 10 bases. The CDR3 totals 14 residues. The germline V gene encodes CDR1 KGHDR and CDR2 SFDVKD. The V and J ends lost 12 bases and 6 bases, in that order; junction bases with no gene match: 10.

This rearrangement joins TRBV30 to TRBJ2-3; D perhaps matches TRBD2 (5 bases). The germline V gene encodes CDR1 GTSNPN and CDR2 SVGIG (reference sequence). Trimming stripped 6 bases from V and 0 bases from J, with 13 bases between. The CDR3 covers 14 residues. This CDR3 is CACTTAASTDTQYF. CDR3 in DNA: TGTGCCTGCACCACAGCGGCAAGCACAGATACGCAGTATTTT.

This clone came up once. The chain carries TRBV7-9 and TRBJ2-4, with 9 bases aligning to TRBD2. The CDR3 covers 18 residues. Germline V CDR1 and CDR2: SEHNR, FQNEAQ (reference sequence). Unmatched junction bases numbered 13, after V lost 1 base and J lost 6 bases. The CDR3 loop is CASSLVSGGRALGNIQYF. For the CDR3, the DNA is TGTGCCAGCAGCTTAGTTTCGGGCGGGAGGGCCCTCGGAAACATTCAGTACTTC.

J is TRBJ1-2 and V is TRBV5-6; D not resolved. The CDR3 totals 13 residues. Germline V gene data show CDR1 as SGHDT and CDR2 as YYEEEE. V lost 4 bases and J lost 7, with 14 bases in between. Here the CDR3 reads CASSPYHAGGYTF. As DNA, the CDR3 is TGTGCCAGCAGCCCCTACCACGCAGGTGGCTACACCTTC.

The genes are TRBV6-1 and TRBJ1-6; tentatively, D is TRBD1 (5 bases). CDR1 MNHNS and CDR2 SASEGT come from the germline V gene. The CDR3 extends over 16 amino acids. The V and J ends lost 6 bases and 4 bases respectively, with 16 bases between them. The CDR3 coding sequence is TGTGCCAGCAGCGAACCAGGGCGGGTATATAATTCACCCCTCCACTTT. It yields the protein CASSEPGRVYNSPLHF.

The chain's CDR3 is CASSPRAGSYEQYV. The CDR3 DNA follows: TGTGCCAGCTCACCACGGGCGGGCTCCTACGAGCAGTACGTC. The chain links TRBV18 to TRBJ2-7; TRBD2 is a possible D gene (5 bases). Germline lookup yields CDR1 KGHSH and CDR2 LQKENI. The CDR3 sequence is 14 residues long. V was shortened by 1 base and J by 0 bases, with 7 bases between the two germline ends.

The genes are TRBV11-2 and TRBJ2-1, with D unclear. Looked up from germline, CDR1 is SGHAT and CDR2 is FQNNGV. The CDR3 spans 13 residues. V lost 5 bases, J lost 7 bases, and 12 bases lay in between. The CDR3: CASSPLRVNEQFF. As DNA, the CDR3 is TGTGCCAGCAGCCCCTTGCGCGTAAATGAGCAGTTCTTC.

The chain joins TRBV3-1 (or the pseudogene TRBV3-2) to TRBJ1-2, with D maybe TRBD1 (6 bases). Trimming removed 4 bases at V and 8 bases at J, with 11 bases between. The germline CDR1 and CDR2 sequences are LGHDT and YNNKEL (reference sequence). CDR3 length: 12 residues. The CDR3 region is CASSRTEGGYTF. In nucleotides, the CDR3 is TGTGCCAGCAGCCGGACAGAGGGGGGCTACACCTTC.

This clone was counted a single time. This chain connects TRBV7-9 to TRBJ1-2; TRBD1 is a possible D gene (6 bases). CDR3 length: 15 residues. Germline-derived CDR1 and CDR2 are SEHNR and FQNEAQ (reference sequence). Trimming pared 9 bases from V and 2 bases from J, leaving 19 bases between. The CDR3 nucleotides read TGTGCCAGTCGGCTTCCGGGACACAACAACTATGGCTACACCTTC. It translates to CASRLPGHNNYGYTF.

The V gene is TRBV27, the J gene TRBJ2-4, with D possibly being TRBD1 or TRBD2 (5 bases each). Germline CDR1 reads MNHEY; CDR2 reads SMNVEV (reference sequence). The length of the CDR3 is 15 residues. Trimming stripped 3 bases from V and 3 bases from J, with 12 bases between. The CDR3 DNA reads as TGTGCCAGCAGTTTCTCGGGGCAGGGCAAAAACATTCAGTACTTC. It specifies CASSFSGQGKNIQYF.

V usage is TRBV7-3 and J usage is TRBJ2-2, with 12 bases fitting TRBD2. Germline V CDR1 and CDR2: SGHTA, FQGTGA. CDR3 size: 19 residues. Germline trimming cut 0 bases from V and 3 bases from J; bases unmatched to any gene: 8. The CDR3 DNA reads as TGTGCCAGCAGCTTAACTCATCACGGACTAGCGGGATACACCGGGGAGCTGTTTTTT. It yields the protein CASSLTHHGLAGYTGELFF.

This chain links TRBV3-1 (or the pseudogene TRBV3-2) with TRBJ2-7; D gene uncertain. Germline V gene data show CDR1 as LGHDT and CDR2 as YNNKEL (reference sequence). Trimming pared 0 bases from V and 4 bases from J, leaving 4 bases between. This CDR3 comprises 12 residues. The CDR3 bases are TGTGCCAGCAGCCAAGAAAGGTACGAGCAGTACGTC. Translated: CASSQERYEQYV.

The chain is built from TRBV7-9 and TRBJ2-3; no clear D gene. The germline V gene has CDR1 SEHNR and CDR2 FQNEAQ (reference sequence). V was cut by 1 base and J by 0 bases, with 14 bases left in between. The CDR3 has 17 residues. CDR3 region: CASSLGWPSLSTDTQYF. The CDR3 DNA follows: TGTGCCAGCAGCTTAGGGTGGCCCTCCTTGAGCACAGATACGCAGTATTTT.